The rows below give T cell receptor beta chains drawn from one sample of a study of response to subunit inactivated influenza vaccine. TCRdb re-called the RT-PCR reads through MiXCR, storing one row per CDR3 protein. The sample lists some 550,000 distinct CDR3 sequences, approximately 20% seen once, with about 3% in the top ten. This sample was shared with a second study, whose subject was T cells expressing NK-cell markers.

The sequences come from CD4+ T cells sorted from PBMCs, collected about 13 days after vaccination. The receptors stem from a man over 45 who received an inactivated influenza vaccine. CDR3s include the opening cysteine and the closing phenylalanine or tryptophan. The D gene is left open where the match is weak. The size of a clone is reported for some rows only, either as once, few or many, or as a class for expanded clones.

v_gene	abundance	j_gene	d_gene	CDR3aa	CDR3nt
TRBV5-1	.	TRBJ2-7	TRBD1	CASTPGTATYEQYF	TGCGCCAGCACCCCGGGGACAGCGACCTACGAGCAGTACTTC
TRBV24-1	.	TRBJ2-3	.	CATSDGGAGADTQYF	TGTGCCACCAGTGATGGAGGGGCAGGGGCAGATACGCAGTATTTT
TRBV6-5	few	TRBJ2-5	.	CASSYSVGVSETQYF	TGTGCCAGCAGTTACTCGGTGGGGGTTAGCGAGACCCAGTACTTC
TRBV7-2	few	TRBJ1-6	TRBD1	CASSSETGVNSPLHF	TGTGCCAGCAGCTCAGAGACAGGGGTTAATTCACCCCTCCACTTT
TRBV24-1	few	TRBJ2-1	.	CATSDPQITANEQFF	TGTGCCACCAGTGACCCCCAAATAACCGCCAATGAGCAGTTCTTC
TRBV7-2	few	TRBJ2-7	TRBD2	CASSFGEGYEQYF	TGTGCCAGCAGCTTTGGGGAGGGCTACGAGCAGTACTTC
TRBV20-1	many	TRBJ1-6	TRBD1	CSARDLGGSVSPLHF	TGCAGTGCTAGAGATTTAGGGGGCTCTGTTTCACCCCTCCACTTT
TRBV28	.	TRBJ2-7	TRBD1	CASRLDRGPAAWEQYF	TGTGCCAGCAGGCTGGACAGGGGGCCGGCCGCTTGGGAGCAGTACTTC
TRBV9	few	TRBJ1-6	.	CASSVGGGGGSPLHF	TGTGCCAGCAGCGTAGGCGGGGGAGGAGGTTCACCCCTCCACTTT
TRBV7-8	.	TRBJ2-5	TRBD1	CASSLVLGTGGQETQYF	TGTGCCAGCAGCTTAGTATTAGGCACAGGGGGCCAAGAGACCCAGTACTTC
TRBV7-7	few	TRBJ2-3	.	CASSLAAGFLTDTQYF	TGTGCTAGCAGCTTAGCTGCAGGGTTCCTCACAGATACGCAGTATTTT
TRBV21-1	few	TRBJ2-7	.	CASSKGQGANYEQYF	TGTGCCAGCAGCAAAGGACAGGGGGCTAACTACGAGCAGTACTTC
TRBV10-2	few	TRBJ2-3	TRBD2	CASSVGSSGGVDTQYF	TGCGCCAGCAGTGTCGGGTCTAGCGGGGGGGTAGATACGCAGTATTTT
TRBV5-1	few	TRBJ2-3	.	CASSFYSQDTQYF	TGCGCCAGCAGCTTTTACAGCCAGGATACGCAGTATTTT
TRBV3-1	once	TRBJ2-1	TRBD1	CASSQGQGFRQFF	TGTGCCAGCAGCCAGGGACAGGGATTTCGGCAGTTCTTC
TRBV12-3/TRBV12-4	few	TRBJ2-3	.	CASSAGWSITDTQYF	TGTGCCAGCAGCGCGGGGTGGAGTATCACAGATACGCAGTATTTT
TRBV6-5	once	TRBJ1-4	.	CASSYAAGLLNGEKLFF	TGTGCCAGCAGTTACGCGGCAGGCCTTCTCAACGGCGAAAAACTGTTTTTT
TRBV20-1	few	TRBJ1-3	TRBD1	CSASTSGQSTSGNTIYF	TGCAGTGCCAGCACCTCGGGACAGTCTACCTCTGGAAACACCATATATTTT
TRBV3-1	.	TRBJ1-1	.	CASSQDLSSEAFF	TGTGCCAGCAGCCAAGATTTAAGCTCTGAAGCTTTCTTT
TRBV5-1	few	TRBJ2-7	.	CASVRGRIYEQYF	TGCGCCAGCGTCAGGGGGAGGATCTACGAGCAGTACTTC
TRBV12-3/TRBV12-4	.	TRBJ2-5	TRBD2	CASSPLRGGSPETQYF	TGTGCCAGCAGCCCCCTGCGGGGGGGCTCTCCGGAGACCCAGTACTTC
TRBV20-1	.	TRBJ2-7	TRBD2	CSAKTGGLDEQYF	TGCAGTGCTAAAACGGGGGGGCTCGACGAGCAGTACTTC
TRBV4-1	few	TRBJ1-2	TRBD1	CASSDAGGHYGYTF	TGCGCCAGCAGCGACGCAGGGGGTCACTATGGCTACACCTTC
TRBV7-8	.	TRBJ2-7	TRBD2	CASSSPSGGAVYEQYF	TGTGCCAGCAGCTCCCCTAGCGGGGGGGCCGTGTACGAGCAGTACTTC
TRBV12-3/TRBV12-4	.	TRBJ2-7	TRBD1	CASSRQGPRYEQYF	TGTGCCAGCAGTAGACAGGGTCCGCGGTACGAGCAGTACTTC
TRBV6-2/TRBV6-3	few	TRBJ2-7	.	CASIPQHGGVSEQYF	TGTGCCAGCATCCCCCAGCACGGCGGCGTGAGTGAGCAGTACTTC
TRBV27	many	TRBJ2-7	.	CASSLIGARSHSYEQYF	TGTGCCAGCAGTTTAATAGGGGCCAGGTCTCACTCCTACGAGCAGTACTTC
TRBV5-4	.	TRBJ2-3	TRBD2	CASSFTAGGTDTQYF	TGTGCCAGCAGCTTCACGGCGGGGGGCACAGATACGCAGTATTTT
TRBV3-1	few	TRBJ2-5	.	CASSRSQEQETQYF	TGTGCCAGCAGCCGGTCTCAGGAGCAAGAGACCCAGTACTTC
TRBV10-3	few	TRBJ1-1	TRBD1	CAIRGKTGENTEAFF	TGTGCCATCAGAGGGAAGACAGGGGAGAACACTGAAGCTTTCTTT
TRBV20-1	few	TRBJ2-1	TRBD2	CSARSSGAINHNEQFF	TGCAGTGCTAGATCTAGCGGGGCCATTAACCACAATGAGCAGTTCTTC
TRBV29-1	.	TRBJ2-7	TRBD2	CSAREGRHEQYF	TGCAGCGCCAGGGAGGGCCGCCACGAGCAGTACTTC
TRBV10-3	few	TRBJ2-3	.	CAARSGRSGDTQYF	TGTGCCGCCAGAAGCGGACGATCCGGAGATACGCAGTATTTT
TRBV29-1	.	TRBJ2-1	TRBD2	CSVEDLNFLAGINEQFF	TGCAGCGTTGAAGATCTTAATTTCCTAGCGGGTATCAATGAGCAGTTCTTC
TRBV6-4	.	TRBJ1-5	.	CASRQDPDQPQHF	TGTGCCAGCAGACAGGACCCGGATCAGCCCCAGCATTTT
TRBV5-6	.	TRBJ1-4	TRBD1	CASSRPGQANEKLFF	TGTGCCAGCAGTCGACCGGGACAGGCTAATGAAAAACTGTTTTTT
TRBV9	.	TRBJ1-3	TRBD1	CASSWGQQFSGNTIYF	TGTGCCAGCAGCTGGGGACAGCAATTCTCTGGAAACACCATATATTTT
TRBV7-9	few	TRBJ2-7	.	CASSPEGWIFNEQYF	TGTGCCAGCAGCCCCGAGGGGTGGATCTTCAACGAGCAGTACTTC
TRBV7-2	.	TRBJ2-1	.	CASSLVGSANNEQFF	TGTGCCAGCAGCTTAGTGGGTAGCGCGAACAATGAGCAGTTCTTC
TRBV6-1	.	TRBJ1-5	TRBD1	CASSGDRDQPQHF	TGTGCCAGCAGTGGGGACAGGGATCAGCCCCAGCATTTT
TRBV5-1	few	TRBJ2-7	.	CASSLGRISYEQYF	TGCGCCAGCAGCTTGGGCCGGATCTCCTACGAGCAGTACTTC
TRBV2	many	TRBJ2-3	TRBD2	CASSEAQGLAAYTQYF	TGTGCCAGCAGTGAAGCGCAGGGACTAGCAGCTTATACGCAGTATTTT
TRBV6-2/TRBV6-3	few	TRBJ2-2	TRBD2	CASVAQLLAGGTGELFF	TGTGCCAGCGTGGCCCAATTACTAGCGGGAGGTACCGGGGAGCTGTTTTTT
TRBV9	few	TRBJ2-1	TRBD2	CASSPVPHTSGRAGIYNEQFF	TGTGCCAGCAGCCCGGTCCCCCACACTAGCGGGAGGGCCGGGATATACAATGAGCAGTTCTTC
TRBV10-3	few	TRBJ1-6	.	CAISGTANNSPLHF	TGTGCCATCAGTGGGACAGCCAATAATTCACCCCTCCACTTT
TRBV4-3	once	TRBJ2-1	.	CASSHKVFVSRGHEQFF	TGCGCCAGCAGCCATAAGGTCTTTGTTTCCAGGGGCCATGAGCAGTTCTTC
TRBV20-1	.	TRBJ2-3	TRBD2	CSARSGRASDTQYF	TGCAGTGCTAGAAGCGGGAGGGCCTCAGATACGCAGTATTTT
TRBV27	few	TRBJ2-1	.	CASKGFGEEQFF	TGTGCCAGCAAGGGGTTCGGGGAAGAGCAGTTCTTC
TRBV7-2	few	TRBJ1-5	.	CASSSREGPQHF	TGTGCCAGCAGCTCCAGGGAAGGGCCCCAGCATTTT
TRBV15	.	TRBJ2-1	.	CATQGGGRVNEQFF	TGTGCCACCCAAGGGGGAGGCAGGGTGAATGAGCAGTTCTTC
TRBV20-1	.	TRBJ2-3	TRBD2	CSASPDGGSGGDTQYF	TGCAGTGCTAGCCCCGACGGAGGTAGCGGGGGGGATACGCAGTATTTT
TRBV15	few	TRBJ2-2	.	CATSNRDTGELFF	TGTGCCACCAGCAACCGGGATACCGGGGAGCTGTTTTTT
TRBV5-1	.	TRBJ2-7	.	CASSLGPSTDYEQYF	TGCGCCAGCAGCTTGGGGCCGTCAACGGACTACGAGCAGTACTTC
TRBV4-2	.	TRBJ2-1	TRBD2	CASSRNSGSWHNEQFF	TGTGCCAGCAGCCGGAACAGCGGGAGTTGGCACAATGAGCAGTTCTTC
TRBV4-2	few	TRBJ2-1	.	CASSQEPGVSSYNEQFF	TGTGCCAGCAGCCAAGAACCGGGAGTGAGCTCCTACAATGAGCAGTTCTTC
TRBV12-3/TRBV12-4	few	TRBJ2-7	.	CASSPQIRRDARAEQYF	TGTGCCAGCAGTCCTCAGATCCGACGGGACGCCCGAGCGGAGCAGTACTTC
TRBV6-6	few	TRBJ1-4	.	CASSYEGRALLF	TGTGCCAGCAGTTACGAGGGGAGGGCATTACTTTTT
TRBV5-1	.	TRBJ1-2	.	CASSFDGRYGYTF	TGCGCCAGCAGTTTTGATGGGAGATATGGCTACACCTTC
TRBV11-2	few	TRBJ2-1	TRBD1	CASSTPPHRTRQGSYNEQFF	TGTGCCAGCAGCACACCACCCCACCGGACTCGACAGGGTAGCTACAATGAGCAGTTCTTC
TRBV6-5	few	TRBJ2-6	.	CASSYSYTISGANVLTF	TGTGCCAGCAGTTACTCGTACACCATCTCTGGGGCCAACGTCCTGACTTTC